This T cell receptor (beta chain) was observed in a study of a mutant IDH1 vaccine in newly diagnosed glioma. The overall study: The study started vaccination 4-6 weeks after radiotherapy alone, or with temozolomide cycles. Most had both radiotherapy and temozolomide beforehand; others had only one. Findings of the study overall: Changes to the top peripheral T cell clonotypes appeared unrelated to pseudoprogression. Vaccine-induced immune responses occurred in 93.3% of patients.

Time point specified: week 5, during vaccination. Each vaccine dose was 300 ug of mutant IDH1 20-mer peptide, with topical imiquimod. Trimming took 3 bases from V and 4 from J; bases not matched to a gene: 6. The germline gives CDR1 MNHEY, CDR2 SMNVEV (reference sequence). This CDR3 contains 15 residues. With regard to this clone: Antigen specificity is unknown.

Here immunoSEQ multiplex PCR was the method, and the copy in TCRdb shows in-frame clones only, minus some. The sample records about 60,000 clones, under 90% being singletons. The TCR sequence derives from a woman between 45 and 60 years old with glioma. The V gene is TRBV27, the J gene TRBJ2-7, with 10 bases identical to TRBD2. The specimen was PBMCs, collected from a glioma patient whose treatment included an IDH1 peptide vaccine. The CDR3 DNA reads as TGTGCCAGCAGTTTGGGGGCTAGCGGGGGTTACGAGCAGTACTTC. Amino acid sequence: CASSLGASGGYEQYF.